These 29 T cell receptor beta chains came from one sample sequenced in a study of cytomegalovirus exposure and HLA in healthy donors. It was with 60 Vbeta and 13 Jbeta primers that the PCR ran. The table came from immunoSEQ multiplex PCR; TCRdb's copy has only in-frame clones and leaves some out. Of approximately 160,000 clones detected, roughly 87% appear once; the ten largest clones hold approximately 4%. What was sequenced was PBMCs. The receptors originated from a man over 45 in good health and CMV-seropositive.

This clone appeared a few times. The chain employs TRBV30 and TRBJ2-3; D may be TRBD1 (6 bases). Germline values: CDR1 GTSNPN, CDR2 SVGIG (reference sequence). The CDR3 extends over 13 amino acids. The V and J ends lost 4 bases and 1 base respectively, with 9 bases between them. DNA for the CDR3: TGTGCCTGGAACCCAGGGGGCACAGATACGCAGTATTTT. Its protein product is CAWNPGGTDTQYF.

The rearrangement links TRBV29-1 to TRBJ1-1, with D possibly TRBD1 on 6 matching bases. There are 12 residues in the CDR3. Trimming pared 3 bases from V and 1 base from J, leaving 6 bases between. CDR1 and CDR2 from the germline V gene are SQVTM and ANQGSEA. The CDR3 region has the DNA TGCAGCGTTGACAGGGGGAACACTGAAGCTTTCTTT. Translating gives CSVDRGNTEAFF.

V gene TRBV9 combines with J gene TRBJ2-4; D call uncertain. Germline assignment: CDR1 SGDLS and CDR2 YYNGEE. The CDR3 loop spans 14 amino acids. Trimming took 0 bases from V and 6 from J, leaving 10 bases between them. CDR3 amino acids: CASSVGNRGNIQYF. The CDR3 coding sequence is TGTGCCAGCAGCGTAGGTAATAGAGGAAACATTCAGTACTTC. The full variable domain, with the rest looked up from reference TRBV9 and TRBJ2-4, is DSGVTQTPKHLITATGQRVTLRCSPRSGDLSVYWYQQSLDQGLQFLIQYYNGEERAKGNILERFSAQQFPDLHSELNLSSLELGDSALYFCASSVGNRGNIQYFGAGTRLSVL.

V is TRBV7-3 and J is TRBJ1-1; D not certain. The CDR3 spans 13 residues. Trimming removed 5 bases from V and 3 bases from J, with 10 bases in between. CDR1 and CDR2 from the germline V gene are SGHTA and FQGTGA. CDR3 DNA sequence: TGTGCCAGCAGCCTAAAATCCGACACTGAAGCTTTCTTT. This sequence encodes CASSLKSDTEAFF.

The V and J genes are TRBV29-1 and TRBJ2-1; TRBD2 matches at 9 bases. The germline CDR1 and CDR2 sequences are SQVTM and ANQGSEA. V gave up 4 bases and J gave up 4 bases; unmatched junction bases: 8. The CDR3 is 15 residues long. The CDR3 is CSVGLAGTLYNEQFF. The CDR3 DNA sequence: TGCAGCGTTGGTCTAGCGGGGACGCTATACAATGAGCAGTTCTTC.

The chain couples TRBV6-6 to TRBJ1-2; 8 positions match TRBD1. Germline values: CDR1 MNHNY, CDR2 SVGAGI (reference sequence). The CDR3 totals 14 residues. Losses at the gene ends were 0 bases for V and 7 bases for J; bases not matched to a gene: 4. The CDR3 coding sequence is TGTGCCAGCAGTTACTCCGGACAGGGTGGTGGCTACACCTTC. Its translation is CASSYSGQGGGYTF.

The chain employs TRBV6-5 and TRBJ2-7; 11 positions match TRBD2. CDR1 and CDR2 (germline): MNHEY, SVGAGI. Germline trimming cut 0 bases from V and 5 bases from J; bases unmatched to any gene: 0. CDR3 length: 14 residues. The CDR3 coding sequence is TGTGCCAGCAGTTACTCGACTAGCGGGGACGAGCAGTACTTC. As protein: CASSYSTSGDEQYF.

The chain couples TRBV5-4 to TRBJ2-7, with 7 bases lining up with TRBD1. In germline, CDR1 is SGHNT, CDR2 YYREEE (reference sequence). This CDR3 has 14 residues. V gave up 0 bases and J gave up 7 bases; unmatched junction bases: 7. CDR3 sequence reads: CASSLETGLKEQYF. DNA for the CDR3: TGTGCCAGCAGCTTGGAGACAGGGCTAAAAGAGCAGTACTTC.

The chain joins TRBV18 to TRBJ2-7; 7 bases are a match to TRBD1. Unmatched junction bases numbered 5, after V lost 0 bases and J lost 3 bases. The CDR3 spans 15 residues. Germline V lookup: CDR1 KGHSH, CDR2 LQKENI. The CDR3 is CASSPPTRGFYEQYF. The CDR3 DNA sequence: TGTGCCAGCTCACCACCGACCAGGGGGTTCTACGAGCAGTACTTC.

The chain has TRBV2 and TRBJ1-1; D is ambiguous. V was trimmed by 8 bases and J by 9 bases, leaving 4 bases between them. The V gene's germline CDR1 is SNHLY and CDR2 FYNNEI. The CDR3 contains 8 residues. The CDR3: CASGQAFF. Here the CDR3 DNA reads TGTGCCAGCGGGCAAGCTTTCTTT.

The chain combines TRBV18 with TRBJ2-7; 9 bases line up with TRBD1. Germline loops: CDR1 KGHSH, CDR2 LQKENI. The CDR3 runs to 13 residues. With 5 bases clipped from V and 3 bases from J, the junction kept 2 bases outside the gene matches. CDR3 DNA: TGTGCCAGCTCATCGACAGGGGGCTACGAGCAGTACTTC. Protein: CASSSTGGYEQYF.

This chain joins TRBV7-2 and TRBJ2-1; D might be TRBD1 (6 bases). The germline CDR1 and CDR2 sequences are SGHTA and FQGNSA. The CDR3 totals 15 residues. Trimming removed 2 bases from V and 9 bases from J, with 17 bases in between. CDR3 sequence reads: CASSLRGQRGGEQFF. For the CDR3, the DNA is TGTGCCAGCAGCTTAAGAGGGCAACGAGGGGGTGAGCAGTTCTTC.

On this clone itself: Other DNA sequences from this sample encode an identical CDR3 as well. The rearrangement joins TRBV4-1 to TRBJ2-7, with 7 bases lining up with TRBD2. This CDR3 spans 14 amino acids. V shed 6 bases, J shed 2 bases, and the junction held 7 bases outside the gene matches. CDR1 is MGHRA and CDR2 is YSYEKL in the germline V gene. The CDR3 sequence: CASSRTGTTYEQYF. The CDR3 bases are TGCGCCAGCAGTCGTACCGGGACTACCTACGAGCAGTACTTC.

Concerning this clone: An end of the junction does not agree with germline; a read error may underlie this. The CDR3 loop is CASSVRDSGANVLAF. CDR3 DNA sequence: TGTGCCAGCAGCGTCAGGGACTCTGGGGCCAACGTCCTGGCTTTC. The chain employs TRBV9 and TRBJ2-6; tentative D call: TRBD2 (6 bases). Germline V lookup: CDR1 SGDLS, CDR2 YYNGEE. This CDR3 has 15 amino acids.

The chain has TRBV11-3 and TRBJ2-3; TRBD2 matches at 8 bases. CDR3 size: 13 residues. The germline V gene encodes CDR1 SGHNT and CDR2 YENEEA. V shed 5 bases, J shed 6 bases, and the junction held 4 bases outside the gene matches. The CDR3 loop reads CASSEPGGDTQYF. The CDR3 nucleotides are TGTGCCAGCAGCGAACCGGGAGGGGATACGCAGTATTTT. Full variable domain (rest looked up from reference TRBV11-3 and TRBJ2-3): EAGVVQSPRYKIIEKKQPVAFWCNPISGHNTLYWYLQNLGQGPELLIRYENEEAVDDSQLPKDRFSAERLKGVDSTLKIQPAELGDSAVYLCASSEPGGDTQYFGPGTRLTVL.

The rearrangement uses TRBV6-1 and TRBJ1-5; 10 bases are a match to TRBD1. Germline CDR1 reads MNHNS; CDR2 reads SASEGT. This CDR3 has 17 residues. Trimming cost V 2 bases and J 2 bases; bases outside gene matches: 6. The CDR3 DNA follows: TGTGCCAGCAGTGAAAGTTGGACAGGGGGTCGCAATCAGCCCCAGCATTTT. Its protein product is CASSESWTGGRNQPQHF.

In its sample, this clone was seen a few times. V usage is TRBV11-1 and J usage is TRBJ2-3; 9 nucleotides match TRBD1. The CDR3 runs to 15 residues. V trimming: 5 bases; J trimming: 4 bases; junction bases outside the gene matches: 7. Germline loops: CDR1 SGHAT, CDR2 FQDESV (reference sequence). CDR3 residues: CASSRHRGQADTQYF. CDR3 nucleotide sequence: TGTGCCAGCAGCCGCCACAGGGGGCAGGCAGATACGCAGTATTTT.

The V and J genes are TRBV2 and TRBJ2-5; 12 nucleotides align to TRBD2. Near its end, the DNA agrees better with TRBJ2-7, so the J call may be wrong. Germline values: CDR1 SNHLY, CDR2 FYNNEI. The CDR3 sequence is 14 residues long. The CDR3 here is CASIELAGGYEQYF. CDR3 DNA sequence: TGTGCCAGCATCGAACTAGCGGGAGGCTACGAGCAGTACTTC.

The gene calls are TRBV28 and TRBJ2-3; D is unresolved. Per the germline V gene, CDR1 is MDHEN and CDR2 is SYDVKM. V lost 4 bases, J lost 4 bases, and 6 bases lay in between. There are 12 residues in the CDR3. The CDR3 nucleotides are TGTGCCAGCAGTTATGCGGCAGATACGCAGTATTTT. It is translated as CASSYAADTQYF.

The chain combines TRBV7-2 with TRBJ1-4, with D possibly TRBD1 on 6 matching bases. This CDR3 region has 13 residues. The V gene's germline CDR1 is SGHTA and CDR2 FQGNSA. V lost 5 bases to trimming and J lost 4 bases, with 8 bases between them. The chain's CDR3 is CASSRGINEKLFF. CDR3 nucleotides: TGTGCCAGCAGCAGGGGGATTAATGAAAAACTGTTTTTT. The full variable domain, its missing parts supplied by reference TRBV7-2 and TRBJ1-4, is GAGVSQSPSNKVTEKGKDVELRCDPISGHTALYWYRQSLGQGLEFLIYFQGNSAPDKSGLPSDRFSAERTGGSVSTLTIQRTQQEDSAVYLCASSRGINEKLFFGSGTQLSVL.

The chain joins TRBV28 to TRBJ2-2, with D perhaps TRBD1 (6 bases). The CDR3 length is 16 residues. The V end was cut by 7 bases, the J end by 1 base, with 16 bases between. Germline lookup yields CDR1 MDHEN and CDR2 SYDVKM. The CDR3 loop is CASITFRDKNTGELFF. CDR3 DNA sequence: TGTGCCAGCATCACCTTCCGGGACAAGAACACCGGGGAGCTGTTTTTT.

This sequence joins TRBV19 and TRBJ2-5; D is unclear. The CDR3 contains 13 residues. Trimming took 11 bases from V and 3 from J, leaving 16 bases between them. Germline CDR1 is LNHDA and CDR2 is SQIVND (reference sequence). CDR3 in amino acids: CASGQPHEETQYF. DNA of the CDR3: TGTGCCTCAGGTCAGCCTCACGAAGAGACCCAGTACTTC.

This chain links TRBV28 with TRBJ1-1, with unresolved D. The germline V and J ends were trimmed by 2 bases and 5 bases, with 9 bases remaining between them. The CDR3 contains 13 residues. The germline V gene encodes CDR1 MDHEN and CDR2 SYDVKM. This CDR3 reads CASSLPGVTEAFF. For the CDR3, the DNA is TGTGCCAGCAGTTTACCCGGGGTTACTGAAGCTTTCTTT.

The chain combines TRBV27 with TRBJ1-1, with D possibly matching TRBD1 (6 bases). Germline V gives CDR1 MNHEY, CDR2 SMNVEV (reference sequence). V gave up 5 bases and J gave up 8 bases, with 15 bases separating them. The CDR3 length is 13 residues. The CDR3 protein is CASSPRDTGEAFF. Written as DNA, the CDR3 is TGTGCCAGCAGTCCCAGGGACACAGGGGAAGCTTTCTTT.

The V gene is TRBV5-5, the J gene TRBJ1-6, with 8 bases lining up with TRBD1. The CDR3 consists of 15 residues. Germline CDR1 reads SGHKS; CDR2 reads YYEKEE (reference sequence). V shed 10 bases, J shed 6 bases, and the junction held 12 bases outside the gene matches. In DNA, the CDR3 is TGTGCCGGACGGACAGGGACGGGCGCTAATTCACCCCTCCACTTT. This translates into CAGRTGTGANSPLHF.

V usage is TRBV6-5 and J usage is TRBJ2-2, with 9 bases aligning to TRBD2. V shed 2 bases, J shed 4 bases, and the junction held 5 bases outside the gene matches. The CDR3 has 16 residues. The germline CDR1 and CDR2 sequences are MNHEY and SVGAGI. The CDR3 nucleotides read TGTGCCAGCAGTTACGGCGGGGGGGCCGGCACCGGGGAGCTGTTTTTT. Its protein product is CASSYGGGAGTGELFF.

The chain employs TRBV15 and TRBJ2-2; D is perhaps TRBD2 (6 bases). CDR3 length: 18 amino acids. The ends were cut back, 1 base at V and 0 bases at J, with 15 bases in the middle. CDR1 and CDR2 (germline): LNHNV, YYDKDF (reference sequence). The chain's CDR3 is CATSRVTGEKTNTGELFF. As DNA, the CDR3 is TGTGCCACCAGCAGAGTAACGGGAGAGAAAACGAACACCGGGGAGCTGTTTTTT.

The V and J genes are TRBV6-5 and TRBJ1-5; no clear D gene. This CDR3 contains 15 residues. The germline V and J ends were trimmed by 4 bases and 2 bases, with 12 bases remaining between them. Per the germline V gene, CDR1 is MNHEY and CDR2 is SVGAGI. DNA of the CDR3: TGTGCCAGCAGTTCTCCGGGAGAGCGCAATCAGCCCCAGCATTTT. Its translation: CASSSPGERNQPQHF.

V gene TRBV2 combines with J gene TRBJ2-7; D may be TRBD2 (7 bases). CDR3 length: 14 amino acids. V lost 3 bases and J 2 bases, leaving 11 bases between the germline ends. The germline V gene encodes CDR1 SNHLY and CDR2 FYNNEI. This CDR3 reads CASSDAGAAYEQYF. DNA of the CDR3: TGTGCCAGCAGTGATGCGGGGGCGGCCTACGAGCAGTACTTC. Full variable domain (outside the CDR3, taken from reference TRBV2 and TRBJ2-7): EPEVTQTPSHQVTQMGQEVILRCVPISNHLYFYWYRQILGQKVEFLVSFYNNEISEKSEIFDDQFSVERPDGSNFTLKIRSTKLEDSAMYFCASSDAGAAYEQYFGPGTRLTVT.